These T cell receptor beta chains were read from a single sample in a study of CD8+ T cells in alopecia areata. Data came from immunoSEQ multiplex PCR; TCRdb stores just in-frame clones and leaves some out. The repertoire holds a few hundred thousand clones, with roughly three fifths as singletons. Sequencing input: CD8+ T cells sorted from blood. These TCRs come from a human donor in good health. Both conserved end residues are part of each CDR3. Each record gives: clone size, V gene, CDR3 protein. Some rows have no size entry. The others give once, few or many, or a class for an expanded clone.

clone size: .
V gene: TRBV30
CDR3 protein: CAWSVSGARTEAFF

clone size: few
V gene: TRBV29-1
CDR3 protein: CSVEEAGQQETQYF

clone size: .
V gene: TRBV11-2
CDR3 protein: CASSSREAKNIQYF

clone size: .
V gene: TRBV6-5
CDR3 protein: CASSYHTGASETQYF

clone size: .
V gene: TRBV6-5
CDR3 protein: CASSYRSGTANEQFF

clone size: many
V gene: TRBV5-5
CDR3 protein: CASSQDGTSGSDTQYF

clone size: .
V gene: TRBV6-5
CDR3 protein: CASSPTGGSNQPQHF

clone size: .
V gene: TRBV29-1
CDR3 protein: CSVAPGGDGYGYTF

clone size: few
V gene: TRBV30
CDR3 protein: CAWSVQSTDTQYF

clone size: .
V gene: TRBV6-1
CDR3 protein: CASSGADYLTGGEIETQYF

clone size: .
V gene: TRBV27
CDR3 protein: CASSLGGNTEAFF

clone size: once
V gene: TRBV5-1
CDR3 protein: CASSWRQDEQYF

clone size: .
V gene: TRBV10-3
CDR3 protein: CAISESGGGSNQPQHF

clone size: .
V gene: TRBV13
CDR3 protein: CASSTLGAEQYF

clone size: .
V gene: TRBV27
CDR3 protein: CASSPGRGANVLTF

clone size: .
V gene: TRBV4-1
CDR3 protein: CASSRGQPADTQYF

clone size: .
V gene: TRBV9
CDR3 protein: CASSVETSGGDTQYF

clone size: once
V gene: TRBV15
CDR3 protein: CATSRGPVGRQETQYF

clone size: .
V gene: TRBV9
CDR3 protein: CASSPGTSGIQETQYF

clone size: .
V gene: TRBV6-5
CDR3 protein: CASSYLGPAGELFF

clone size: .
V gene: TRBV7-9
CDR3 protein: CASSLAPGNEKLFF

clone size: few
V gene: TRBV5-6
CDR3 protein: CASSLDGLAGEQYF

clone size: many
V gene: TRBV6-1
CDR3 protein: CASSEGTSGANEQFF

clone size: .
V gene: TRBV29-1
CDR3 protein: CSSLMWGSANTGELFF

clone size: .
V gene: TRBV29-1
CDR3 protein: CSVEEPLTGGLNEQFF

clone size: .
V gene: TRBV5-1
CDR3 protein: CASRSGGTEAFF

clone size: many
V gene: TRBV2
CDR3 protein: CAAPGTGRTDTQYF

clone size: .
V gene: TRBV28
CDR3 protein: CASSPTGTTAHEQYF

clone size: .
V gene: TRBV4-2
CDR3 protein: CASSQGLAGAGELFF